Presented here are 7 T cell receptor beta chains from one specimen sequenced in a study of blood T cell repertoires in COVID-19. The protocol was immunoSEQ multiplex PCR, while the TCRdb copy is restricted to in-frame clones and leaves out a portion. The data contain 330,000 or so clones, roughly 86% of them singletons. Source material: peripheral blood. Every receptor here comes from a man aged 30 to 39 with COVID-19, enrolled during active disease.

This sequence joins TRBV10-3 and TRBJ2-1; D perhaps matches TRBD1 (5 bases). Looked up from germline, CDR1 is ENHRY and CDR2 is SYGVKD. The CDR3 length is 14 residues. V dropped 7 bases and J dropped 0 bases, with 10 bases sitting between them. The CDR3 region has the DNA TGTGCCATCACCCCGGACACCTCCTACAATGAGCAGTTCTTC. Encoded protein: CAITPDTSYNEQFF.

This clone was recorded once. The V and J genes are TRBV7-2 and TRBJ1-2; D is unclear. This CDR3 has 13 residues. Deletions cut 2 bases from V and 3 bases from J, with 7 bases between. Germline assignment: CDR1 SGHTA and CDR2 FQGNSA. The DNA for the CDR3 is TGTGCCAGCAGCTTAAGCGGGGACTATGGCTACACCTTC. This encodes CASSLSGDYGYTF.

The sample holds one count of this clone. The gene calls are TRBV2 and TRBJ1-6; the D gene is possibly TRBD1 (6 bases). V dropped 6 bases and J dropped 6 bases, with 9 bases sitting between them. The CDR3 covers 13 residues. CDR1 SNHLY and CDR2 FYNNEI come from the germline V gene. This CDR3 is CASSWTVNSPLHF. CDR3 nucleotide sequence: TGTGCCAGCAGCTGGACAGTTAATTCACCCCTCCACTTT.

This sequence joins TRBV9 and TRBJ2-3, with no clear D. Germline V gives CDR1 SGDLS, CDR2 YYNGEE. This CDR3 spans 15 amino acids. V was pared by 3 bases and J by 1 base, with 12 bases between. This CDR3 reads CASSASLGGTDTQYF. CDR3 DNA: TGTGCCAGCAGCGCGTCCCTAGGAGGCACAGATACGCAGTATTTT.

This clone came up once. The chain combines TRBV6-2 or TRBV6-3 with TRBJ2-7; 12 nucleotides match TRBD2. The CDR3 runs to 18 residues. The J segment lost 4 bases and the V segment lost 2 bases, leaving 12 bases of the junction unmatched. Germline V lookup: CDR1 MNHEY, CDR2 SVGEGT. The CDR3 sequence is CASSYVRLAGVGEYEQYF. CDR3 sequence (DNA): TGTGCCAGCAGTTACGTGAGACTAGCGGGAGTGGGGGAGTACGAGCAGTACTTC.

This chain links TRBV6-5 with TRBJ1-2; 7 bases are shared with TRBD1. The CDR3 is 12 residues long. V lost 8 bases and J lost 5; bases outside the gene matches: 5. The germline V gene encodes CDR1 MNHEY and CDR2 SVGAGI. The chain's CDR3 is CASGAGGYGYTF. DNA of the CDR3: TGTGCCAGCGGGGCAGGGGGGTATGGCTACACCTTC.

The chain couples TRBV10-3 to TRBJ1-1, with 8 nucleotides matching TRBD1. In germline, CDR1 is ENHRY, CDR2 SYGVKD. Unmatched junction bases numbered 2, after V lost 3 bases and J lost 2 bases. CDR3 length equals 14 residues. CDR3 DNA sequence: TGTGCCATCAGTGAAGACAGGGGAAACACTGAAGCTTTCTTT. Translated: CAISEDRGNTEAFF.